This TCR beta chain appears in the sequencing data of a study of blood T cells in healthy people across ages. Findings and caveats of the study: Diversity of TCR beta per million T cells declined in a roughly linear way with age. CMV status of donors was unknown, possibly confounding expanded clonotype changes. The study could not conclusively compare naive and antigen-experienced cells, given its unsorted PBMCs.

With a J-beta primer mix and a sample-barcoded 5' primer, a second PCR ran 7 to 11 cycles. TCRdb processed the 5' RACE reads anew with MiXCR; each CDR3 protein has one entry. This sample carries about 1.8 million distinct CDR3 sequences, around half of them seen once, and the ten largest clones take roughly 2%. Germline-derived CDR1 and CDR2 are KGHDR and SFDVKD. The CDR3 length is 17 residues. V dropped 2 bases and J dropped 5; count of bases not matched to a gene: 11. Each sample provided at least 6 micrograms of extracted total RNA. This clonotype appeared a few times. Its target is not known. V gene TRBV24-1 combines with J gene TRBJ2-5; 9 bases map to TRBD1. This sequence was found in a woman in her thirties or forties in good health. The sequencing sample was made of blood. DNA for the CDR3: TGTGCCACCAGTGATTCGAACCCGGGACAGGGAGGGGAGACCCAGTACTTC. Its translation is CATSDSNPGQGGETQYF.